The 27 T cell receptor beta chains reported below all come from one sample, sequenced in a study of CD8 T cells in Susac syndrome. RNA was extracted with the RNeasy kit, and a quantity of roughly 0.45 to 1 ug was reverse transcribed using random hexamers. TCRdb analysed the immunoSEQ multiplex PCR reads with MiXCR anew, one entry per CDR3 protein. Of roughly 200,000 distinct CDR3 sequences in the sample, around 95% were seen once. Sequencing used CD4+ T cells from PBMCs. The source of these receptors is a human donor with multiple sclerosis.

This chain's CDR3 is CASSQRHLSTDTQYF. The CDR3 coding sequence is TGTGCCAGCAGCCAGCGACACCTCAGCACAGATACGCAGTATTTT. The rearrangement links TRBV3-1 to TRBJ2-3; D call uncertain. V gave up 3 bases and J gave up 0 bases, with 10 bases separating them. The CDR3 is 15 residues long. From germline, CDR1 is LGHDT and CDR2 YNNKEL (reference sequence).

The rearrangement uses TRBV29-1 and TRBJ2-7; D tentatively reads TRBD1 or TRBD2 (5 bases each). This CDR3 has 13 residues. Trimming stripped 7 bases from V and 3 bases from J, with 16 bases between. Germline V gives CDR1 SQVTM, CDR2 ANQGSEA. The CDR3 here is CSACRDPDYEQYF. The CDR3 DNA is TGCAGCGCCTGCCGGGACCCCGACTACGAGCAGTACTTC.

The rearrangement links TRBV7-2 to TRBJ1-4; perhaps TRBD1 as D (6 bases). Germline V gene data show CDR1 as SGHTA and CDR2 as FQGNSA. V was trimmed by 5 bases and J by 8 bases, leaving 15 bases between them. The CDR3 sequence is 14 residues long. The CDR3 coding sequence is TGTGCCAGCAGCCAGGACAGAGTGGGAGAAAAACTGTTTTTT. The encoded protein is CASSQDRVGEKLFF.

The CDR3 nucleotides read TGTGCCAGCTCACCCGACAGGGTTGGCAATCAGCCCCAGCATTTT. Its translation is CASSPDRVGNQPQHF. V and J are TRBV18 and TRBJ1-5; TRBD1 matches 7 bases. The CDR3 totals 15 residues. The V gene end was trimmed by 3 bases and the J gene end by 2 bases; junction bases not matched to a gene: 4. CDR1 is KGHSH and CDR2 is LQKENI in the germline V gene.

The chain links TRBV29-1 to TRBJ1-3, with a tentative D call TRBD1 (6 bases). This CDR3 is 12 amino acids long. Looked up from germline, CDR1 is SQVTM and CDR2 is ANQGSEA. Deletions cut 7 bases from V and 8 bases from J, with 15 bases between. This CDR3 reads CSAGTPDYTIYF. The CDR3 DNA reads as TGCAGCGCCGGGACACCTGATTACACCATATATTTT.

The chain uses TRBV3-1 and TRBJ2-2; TRBD2 matches 8 bases. The CDR3 has 14 residues. V lost 6 bases, J lost 7 bases, and 7 bases stayed unmatched. CDR1 and CDR2 from the germline V gene are LGHDT and YNNKEL (reference sequence). CDR3 region: CASRLGLVHGELFF. Written as DNA, the CDR3 is TGTGCCAGCAGGCTGGGACTAGTGCACGGGGAGCTGTTTTTT.

The chain couples TRBV5-1 to TRBJ2-5; D gene uncertain. Trimming left V 3 bases short and J 5 bases short, with 11 bases between. Germline V gives CDR1 SGHRS, CDR2 YFSETQ. This CDR3 is 13 amino acids long. The CDR3 protein is CASSSDPKETQYF. The CDR3 DNA reads as TGCGCCAGCAGCTCCGACCCCAAGGAGACCCAGTACTTC. Full variable domain (rest looked up from reference TRBV5-1 and TRBJ2-5): KAGVTQTPRYLIKTRGQQVTLSCSPISGHRSVSWYQQTPGQGLQFLFEYFSETQRNKGNFPGRFSGRQFSNSRSEMNVSTLELGDSALYLCASSSDPKETQYFGPGTRLLVL.

The chain recombines TRBV29-1 with TRBJ1-5; the D is unclear. V shed 5 bases and J shed 0 bases, with 8 bases lying between them. This CDR3 is built from 13 residues. The V gene's germline CDR1 is SQVTM and CDR2 ANQGSEA. The CDR3 DNA is TGCAGCGTTTTGGGAGGTAGCAATCAGCCCCAGCATTTT. Its translation is CSVLGGSNQPQHF. The entire variable domain, with the rest obtained from reference TRBV29-1 and TRBJ1-5, is as follows: SAVISQKPSRDICQRGTSLTIQCQVDSQVTMMFWYRQQPGQSLTLIATANQGSEATYESGFVIDKFPISRPNLTFSTLTVSNMSPEDSSIYLCSVLGGSNQPQHFGDGTRLSIL.

The chain is built from TRBV20-1 and TRBJ1-4; no clear D gene. The length of the CDR3 is 11 residues. V was pared by 0 bases and J by 13 bases, with 9 bases between. CDR1 DFQATT and CDR2 SNEGSKA come from the germline V gene (reference sequence). The CDR3 DNA reads TGCAGTGCTAGAGATCCGGGAGGACTGTTTTTT. It specifies CSARDPGGLFF.

This chain links TRBV20-1 with TRBJ1-5, with D possibly being TRBD1 (6 bases). This CDR3 contains 12 residues. Trimming removed 3 bases from V and 6 bases from J, with 9 bases in between. Germline CDR1 and CDR2: DFQATT and SNEGSKA (reference sequence). CDR3 in DNA: TGCAGTGCTAGGTCAGGGGTTCAGCCCCAGCATTTT. This encodes CSARSGVQPQHF.

V gene TRBV3-1 combines with J gene TRBJ2-1; D not certain. From germline, CDR1 is LGHDT and CDR2 YNNKEL (reference sequence). The V gene lost 4 bases and the J gene lost 7 bases, with 17 bases spanning the gap. CDR3 length: 15 residues. Here the CDR3 reads CASSPSRVGRNEQFF. The CDR3 nucleotides read TGTGCCAGCAGCCCCAGTAGGGTGGGTAGGAATGAGCAGTTCTTC.

This CDR3 is CAWNSALTDTQYF. The CDR3 coding sequence is TGTGCCTGGAACTCAGCCCTCACAGATACGCAGTATTTT. The chain links TRBV30 to TRBJ2-3; no firm D call. V gave up 4 bases and J gave up 2 bases, with 10 bases separating them. CDR1 and CDR2 from the germline V gene are GTSNPN and SVGIG (reference sequence). CDR3 length: 13 residues.

V usage is TRBV30 and J usage is TRBJ1-6, with D possibly being TRBD1 (5 bases). V was clipped by 3 bases and J by 7 bases, with 7 bases between them. The length of the CDR3 is 12 residues. CDR1 and CDR2 (germline): GTSNPN, SVGIG (reference sequence). The DNA for the CDR3 is TGTGCCTGGAGGTGGGGGAATTCACCCCTCCACTTT. Amino acid sequence: CAWRWGNSPLHF.

This clonotype came up once. The chain employs TRBV20-1 and TRBJ2-1, with 10 bases fitting TRBD2. The CDR3 length is 18 residues. Germline lookup yields CDR1 DFQATT and CDR2 SNEGSKA (reference sequence). Trimming took 0 bases from V and 0 from J; bases not matched to a gene: 8. CDR3 coding DNA: TGCAGTGCTAGAGATCCTAGCGGGGGCAAAAGCTCCTACAATGAGCAGTTCTTC. Translated: CSARDPSGGKSSYNEQFF.

The chain recombines TRBV12-3 or TRBV12-4 with TRBJ2-7; D may be TRBD2 (6 bases). The CDR3 contains 16 residues. With 7 bases removed from V and 2 bases from J, the gap between germline ends came to 21 bases. DNA of the CDR3: TGTGCCAGCACCCCGCCTCCTCGGGGGACCACCTACGAGCAGTACTTC. The encoded protein is CASTPPPRGTTYEQYF.

Only one count was recorded for this clonotype. The genes are TRBV13 and TRBJ1-5; possible D gene TRBD1, 5 bases. Germline V gives CDR1 PRHDT, CDR2 FYEKMQ (reference sequence). Trimming removed 0 bases from V and 5 bases from J, with 8 bases in between. The CDR3 extends over 14 amino acids. CDR3 DNA sequence: TGTGCCAGCAGCTTAGGGCGCAGGGATCAGCCCCAGCATTTT. Protein product: CASSLGRRDQPQHF.

This chain joins TRBV9 and TRBJ1-4, with 7 bases fitting TRBD1. The V segment lost 1 base and the J segment 3 bases; nucleotides outside the gene matches: 0. CDR3 length equals 14 residues. Per the germline V gene, CDR1 is SGDLS and CDR2 is YYNGEE. The CDR3 nucleotides read TGTGCCAGCAGCGTACAGGGGGCTAATGAAAAACTGTTTTTT. Translation gives CASSVQGANEKLFF.

In its sample, this clonotype was seen once. CDR3 bases: TGTGCCAGCAGCCAAGTGACACCCCTTTTAATGAACACTGAAGCTTTCTTT. Residues: CASSQVTPLLMNTEAFF. The chain joins TRBV3-1 to TRBJ1-1, with no clear D. Deletions cut 1 base from V and 0 bases from J, with 15 bases between. This CDR3 is 17 amino acids long. Germline values: CDR1 LGHDT, CDR2 YNNKEL (reference sequence).

This clonotype was recorded once. The V call is TRBV29-1, the J call TRBJ1-2, with 7 bases aligning to TRBD1. Germline assignment: CDR1 SQVTM and CDR2 ANQGSEA. Germline trimming cut 4 bases from V and 2 bases from J; bases unmatched to any gene: 10. CDR3 length: 15 residues. CDR3 loop: CSVVLPGQINYGYTF. As DNA, the CDR3 is TGCAGCGTTGTTTTACCGGGACAGATAAACTATGGCTACACCTTC.

The sample holds one count of this clonotype. The rearrangement links TRBV30 to TRBJ1-5, with 8 bases matching TRBD1. Trimming removed 5 bases from V and 5 bases from J; junction bases left unmatched: 8. Germline CDR1 and CDR2: GTSNPN and SVGIG (reference sequence). The CDR3 covers 14 residues. CDR3 nucleotide sequence: TGTGCCTGGGCTACAGGGGGGAAGGATCAGCCCCAGCATTTT. It encodes CAWATGGKDQPQHF.

This clonotype was observed once. This chain links TRBV5-1 with TRBJ2-5, with a tentative D call TRBD2 (5 bases). The CDR3 totals 17 residues. The V gene's germline CDR1 is SGHRS and CDR2 YFSETQ. The V end was cut by 0 bases, the J end by 3 bases, with 18 bases between. CDR3 in DNA: TGCGCCAGCAGCTTGGTAGCTAGCTCCTTCTCCAAAGAGACCCAGTACTTC. Encoded protein: CASSLVASSFSKETQYF.

J is TRBJ2-1 and V is TRBV7-3; D is unresolved. V lost 1 base and J 4 bases, leaving 5 bases between the germline ends. The CDR3 has 13 amino acids. CDR1 SGHTA and CDR2 FQGTGA come from the germline V gene. The CDR3 loop reads CASSLSLYNEQFF. The CDR3 DNA reads as TGTGCCAGCAGCTTAAGCCTATACAATGAGCAGTTCTTC. Supplemented by reference TRBV7-3 and TRBJ2-1, the full variable domain reads GAGVSQTPSNKVTEKGKYVELRCDPISGHTALYWYRQSLGQGPEFLIYFQGTGAADDSGLPNDRFFAVRPEGSVSTLKIQRTERGDSAVYLCASSLSLYNEQFFGPGTRLTVL.

A few counts support this clonotype. The J gene is TRBJ2-5, the V gene TRBV18; TRBD1 agrees at 8 bases. Trimming removed 4 bases from V and 2 bases from J; junction bases left unmatched: 3. Germline V lookup: CDR1 KGHSH, CDR2 LQKENI. The CDR3 runs 14 residues. The CDR3, as DNA: TGTGCCAGCTCACTGAGACAGGGGCAAGAGACCCAGTACTTC. It encodes CASSLRQGQETQYF.

This clonotype came up a few times. The chain uses TRBV14 and TRBJ2-1; D possibly corresponds to TRBD2 (7 bases). V was pared by 1 base and J by 7 bases, with 14 bases between. CDR3 length: 15 residues. Germline loops: CDR1 SGHDN, CDR2 FVKESK. The CDR3 nucleotides are TGTGCCAGCAGCCAAGTTGGGGGGGCTCGAAATGAGCAGTTCTTC. This encodes CASSQVGGARNEQFF.

CDR3: CASSPPSRDEQFF. The CDR3 nucleotides read TGTGCCAGCTCACCACCGTCCAGGGACGAGCAGTTCTTC. The chain has TRBV18 and TRBJ2-1; D is possibly TRBD1 or TRBD2 (5 bases each). The CDR3 is 13 amino acids. Germline lookup yields CDR1 KGHSH and CDR2 LQKENI. V gave up 0 bases and J gave up 10 bases, with 10 bases separating them.

CDR3 residues: CASSVSRYPGPTCFVPYEQYF. CDR3 DNA sequence: TGTGCCAGCAGTGTCTCCCGGTACCCCGGACCGACGTGCTTTGTTCCCTACGAGCAGTACTTC. J is TRBJ2-7 and V is TRBV25-1; D is ambiguous. Germline V CDR1 and CDR2: MGHDK, SYGVNS. V dropped 4 bases and J dropped 2 bases, with 33 bases sitting between them. The CDR3 consists of 21 residues.

This sequence joins TRBV29-1 and TRBJ1-2, with TRBD1 identical over 10 bases. V dropped 2 bases and J dropped 7; count of bases not matched to a gene: 4. This CDR3 spans 13 amino acids. The germline V gene has CDR1 SQVTM and CDR2 ANQGSEA. The CDR3 DNA reads as TGCAGCGTTGAAAGGGACAGGGGCGCTGGCTACACCTTC. Translation gives CSVERDRGAGYTF.